Sequencing of this T cell receptor (beta chain) was carried out in a study of blood T cell repertoires in COVID-19 (dated by TCRdb to 2019 to 2021). With respect to the entire study: Samples from collaborators originated in the United States, Italy and Spain and spanned both the acute and convalescent phases of COVID-19. Sample metadata almost always included a de-identified subject ID, COVID-19 status, age in years and sex. Samples were obtained from the ongoing ImmuneRACE study (first 160 participants) and from about 1,300 subjects provided by 6 global collaborators. The material from the prospective study consisted of cDNA or gDNA derived from T cells, B-cell-depleted T cells, or PBMCs. The repertoires were released in a freely available public database intended as a resource for research on the immune response to SARS-CoV-2. Where HLA class I and class II types were available, the types were taken from metadata supplied by the sample provider, not from assay-based typing. Deeply sampled blood TCRbeta repertoires from subjects exposed to, actively infected with, or recovered from COVID-19 were included in the dataset. Overall study results and their limits: How much clinical and demographic metadata was included differed by source and by participant, and the metadata was provided uncurated.

Of note for this clone: Its antigen remains unidentified. Base qualities are not at hand, and no much larger clone is one base apart.

The collaborating institutions used their own protocols to collect whole blood in K2EDTA tubes. For TCRbeta analysis, collaborator samples were shipped as frozen whole blood, as isolated PBMCs, or as DNA extracted from either sample type. Deletion took 7 bases off V and 3 bases off J, with a span of 16 bases between the germline ends. The CDR3 runs 14 amino acids, cysteine and phenylalanine included. Of the read, only the CDR3 DNA is kept; its 42 bases are in frame from base 1. CDR1 SQVTM and CDR2 ANQGSEA were looked up in the germline V gene. TCRbeta CDR3 regions were amplified from genomic DNA by means of the immunoSEQ Assay, a bias-controlled multiplex PCR. Per the authors' processing: The number of nucleated cells in each sample was estimated from the amplification of reference gene primers within the assay. To quantify the absolute abundance of each unique TCRbeta CDR3 rearrangement, sequence reads were collapsed and filtered. For each sample, productive Simpson clonality was calculated as the square root of Simpson's diversity index across productive rearrangements. TCRdb stores this immuneACCESS table with in-frame sequences only. Part of the clones is absent; in the studies checked, under half of the shortfall reflects unresolved V genes, and no reason is known for the rest. V and J calls and clone size are those listed in that table; D and trimming were worked out from the DNA. In this sample the table shows roughly 280,000 clones, around 83% of which occur a single time. The ten most abundant clones make up 3.6% of the sample.

The receptor comes from a man between 18 and 29 years old with active or convalescent COVID-19. The V and J genes are TRBV29-1 and TRBJ2-1; the best D guess is TRBD1, with 5 bases matching. Input material: peripheral blood. The CDR3: CSAARGGRYNEQFF. The sequenced DNA: TGCAGCGCCGCTAGGGGCGGCCGCTACAATGAGCAGTTCTTC.